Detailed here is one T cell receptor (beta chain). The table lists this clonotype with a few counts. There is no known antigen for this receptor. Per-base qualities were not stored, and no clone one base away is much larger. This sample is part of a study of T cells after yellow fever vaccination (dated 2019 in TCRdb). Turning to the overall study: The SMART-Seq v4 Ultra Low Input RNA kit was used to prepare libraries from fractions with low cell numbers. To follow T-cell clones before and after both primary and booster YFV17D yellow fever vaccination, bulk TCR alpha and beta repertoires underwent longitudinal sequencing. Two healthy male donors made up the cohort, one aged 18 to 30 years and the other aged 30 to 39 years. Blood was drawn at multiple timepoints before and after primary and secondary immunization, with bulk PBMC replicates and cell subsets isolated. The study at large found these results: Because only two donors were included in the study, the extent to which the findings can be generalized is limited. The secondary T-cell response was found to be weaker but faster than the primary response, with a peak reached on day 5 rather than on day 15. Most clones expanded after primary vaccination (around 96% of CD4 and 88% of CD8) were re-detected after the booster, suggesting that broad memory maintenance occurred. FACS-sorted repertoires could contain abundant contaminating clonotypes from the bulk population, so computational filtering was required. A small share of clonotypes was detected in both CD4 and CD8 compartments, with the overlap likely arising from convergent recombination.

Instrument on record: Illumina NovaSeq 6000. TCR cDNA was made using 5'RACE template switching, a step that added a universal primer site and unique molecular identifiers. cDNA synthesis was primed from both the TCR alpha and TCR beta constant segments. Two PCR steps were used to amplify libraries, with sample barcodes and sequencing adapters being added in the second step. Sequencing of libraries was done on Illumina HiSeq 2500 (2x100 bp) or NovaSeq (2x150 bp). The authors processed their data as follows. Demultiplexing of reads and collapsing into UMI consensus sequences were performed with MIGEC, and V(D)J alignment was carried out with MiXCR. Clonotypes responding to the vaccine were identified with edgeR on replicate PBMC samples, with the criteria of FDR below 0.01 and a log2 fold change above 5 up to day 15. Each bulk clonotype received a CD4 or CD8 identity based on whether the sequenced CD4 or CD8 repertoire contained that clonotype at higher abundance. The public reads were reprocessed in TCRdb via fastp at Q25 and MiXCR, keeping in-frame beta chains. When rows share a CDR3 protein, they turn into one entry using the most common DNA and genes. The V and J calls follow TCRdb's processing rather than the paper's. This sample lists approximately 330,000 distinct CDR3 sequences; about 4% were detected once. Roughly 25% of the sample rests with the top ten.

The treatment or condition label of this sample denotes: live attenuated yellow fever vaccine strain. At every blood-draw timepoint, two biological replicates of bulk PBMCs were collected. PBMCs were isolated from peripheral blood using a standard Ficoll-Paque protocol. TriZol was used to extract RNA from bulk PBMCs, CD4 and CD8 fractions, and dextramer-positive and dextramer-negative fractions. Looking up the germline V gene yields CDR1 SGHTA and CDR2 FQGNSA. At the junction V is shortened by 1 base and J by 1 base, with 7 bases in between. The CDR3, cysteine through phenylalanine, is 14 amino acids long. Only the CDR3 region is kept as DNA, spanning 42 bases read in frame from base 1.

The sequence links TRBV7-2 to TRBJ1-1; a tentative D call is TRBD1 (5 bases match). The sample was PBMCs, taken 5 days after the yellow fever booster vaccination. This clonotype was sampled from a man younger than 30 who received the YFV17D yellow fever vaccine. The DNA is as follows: TGTGCCAGCAGCTTAGATGGGGGGAACACTGAAGCTTTCTTT. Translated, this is CASSLDGGNTEAFF.